The 9 T cell receptor beta chains below were found in one sample sequenced in a study of early T cells in non-severe SARS-CoV-2 infection. TCRdb re-called the 5' RACE reads through MiXCR, storing one row per CDR3 protein. The sample lists 40,000 to 50,000 distinct CDR3 sequences, about 13% occurring once. The material sequenced was whole blood. All receptors derive from an adult who was a healthcare worker with PCR-confirmed SARS-CoV-2 infection or an uninfected control (not recorded which).

The CDR3 coding sequence is TGTGCCAGCAGCTTACGTAGTGGGGCCAACGTCCTGACTTTC. Its translation is CASSLRSGANVLTF. The chain combines TRBV11-2 with TRBJ2-6; D ambiguous. The CDR3 loop spans 14 amino acids. The germline V gene encodes CDR1 SGHAT and CDR2 FQNNGV. Trimming removed 2 bases at V and 3 bases at J, with 5 bases between.

This clonotype appeared a single time. V is TRBV28 and J is TRBJ2-1; TRBD2 might be the D (5 bases). The ends were cut back, 1 base at V and 8 bases at J, with 12 bases in the middle. CDR3 length: 14 amino acids. Germline-derived CDR1 and CDR2 are MDHEN and SYDVKM. CDR3 DNA: TGTGCCAGCAGTTTATTAGTCGGGAACGATGAGCAGTTCTTC. This translates into CASSLLVGNDEQFF.

This clonotype was seen more than once but under ten times. The genes are TRBV10-3 and TRBJ2-7, with 9 bases matching TRBD1. The V and J ends lost 7 bases and 6 bases, in that order; junction bases with no gene match: 10. Germline values: CDR1 ENHRY, CDR2 SYGVKD. There are 14 residues in the CDR3. In nucleotides, the CDR3 is TGTGCCATCACCAAGGACAGGGGAGGTGGCGAGCAGTACTTC. Protein sequence: CAITKDRGGGEQYF.

This clonotype has only a few counts. The chain is built from TRBV29-1 and TRBJ2-1, with D perhaps being TRBD1 or TRBD2 (5 bases each). CDR1 and CDR2 from the germline V gene are SQVTM and ANQGSEA. This CDR3 is built from 13 residues. Trimming removed 4 bases at V and 4 bases at J, with 11 bases between. CDR3 sequence: CSVAGPIYNEQFF. The CDR3 DNA follows: TGCAGCGTTGCGGGACCGATATACAATGAGCAGTTCTTC.

There are a few counts of this clonotype. V and J are TRBV9 and TRBJ1-5; 8 nucleotides match TRBD1. J lost 8 bases, V lost 4 bases, and 11 bases had no gene match. The germline V gene encodes CDR1 SGDLS and CDR2 YYNGEE. The length of the CDR3 is 15 residues. This chain's CDR3 is CASSPRTGMTEPQHF. The CDR3 coding sequence is TGTGCCAGCAGCCCCCGGACAGGGATGACTGAGCCCCAGCATTTT.

At least ten counts were recorded for this clonotype. This sequence joins TRBV20-1 and TRBJ1-2; 9 nucleotides agree with TRBD1. The length of the CDR3 is 17 residues. Germline trimming cut 0 bases from V and 6 bases from J; bases unmatched to any gene: 14. Germline-derived CDR1 and CDR2 are DFQATT and SNEGSKA (reference sequence). The CDR3 bases are TGCAGTGCTAGAGATCGGACAGGGGTATCCAGGTTCCATGGCTACACCTTC. Protein: CSARDRTGVSRFHGYTF.

This sequence joins TRBV28 and TRBJ2-3; D ambiguous. V lost 9 bases to trimming and J lost 4 bases, with 11 bases between them. The length of the CDR3 is 12 residues. CDR1 is MDHEN and CDR2 is SYDVKM in the germline V gene. The CDR3 coding sequence is TGTGCCAGTAGAGGTTGGGCAGATACGCAGTATTTT. Protein sequence: CASRGWADTQYF.

This clonotype was counted between two and nine times. The V call is TRBV6-4, the J call TRBJ2-7, with 7 bases that match TRBD1. The junction had 3 bases not matched to a gene; V was cut back by 2 bases and J by 2 bases. Germline loops: CDR1 MRHNA, CDR2 SNTAGT. The CDR3 is 14 amino acids. CDR3: CASSDRGGPYEQYF. CDR3 nucleotide sequence: TGTGCCAGCAGTGACCGAGGGGGCCCCTACGAGCAGTACTTC.

This clonotype was counted between two and nine times. The chain couples TRBV7-3 to TRBJ2-2; 9 bases are shared with TRBD1. The germline CDR1 and CDR2 sequences are SGHTA and FQGTGA. The CDR3 has 14 amino acids. J gave up 7 bases and V 5 bases, and 5 bases lay outside the gene matches. The CDR3 region is CASSRDRESGELFF. The DNA for the CDR3 is TGTGCCAGCAGCCGGGACAGGGAAAGCGGGGAGCTGTTTTTT.